These 19 T cell receptor beta chains were sequenced from one sample in a study of OX40 agonist ivuxolimab in advanced cancers. Data came from immunoSEQ multiplex PCR; TCRdb stores just in-frame clones and leaves some out. In the table there are some 77,000 clones, more than 80% of which are singletons. Material: CD4+ or CD8+ T cells sorted from blood, obtained in a trial of the OX40 agonist ivuxolimab. The receptors come from an adult with an advanced solid tumor such as melanoma, head and neck, liver or kidney cancer.

This rearrangement joins TRBV5-1 to TRBJ2-7; TRBD1 matches 10 bases. Germline values: CDR1 SGHRS, CDR2 YFSETQ. Trimming took 4 bases from V and 2 from J; bases not matched to a gene: 15. The CDR3 covers 18 residues. The CDR3 DNA reads as TGCGCCAGCAGCCCCATTAACCCTTTCGGGACAGGGGCCTACGAGCAGTACTTC. Amino acid sequence: CASSPINPFGTGAYEQYF.

This clone showed up just once. The chain carries TRBV9 and TRBJ2-3; TRBD2 matches at 8 bases. V gave up 2 bases and J gave up 0 bases; unmatched junction bases: 2. Germline CDR1 SGDLS, CDR2 YYNGEE. The length of the CDR3 is 15 residues. DNA for the CDR3: TGTGCCAGCAGCGTGACTAGCGCGAGCACAGATACGCAGTATTTT. As protein: CASSVTSASTDTQYF. The variable domain in full, completed from reference TRBV9 and TRBJ2-3, reads DSGVTQTPKHLITATGQRVTLRCSPRSGDLSVYWYQQSLDQGLQFLIQYYNGEERAKGNILERFSAQQFPDLHSELNLSSLELGDSALYFCASSVTSASTDTQYFGPGTRLTVL.

The chain links TRBV4-2 to TRBJ1-6; D remains ambiguous. Germline CDR1 reads LGHNA; CDR2 reads YNFKEQ. V gave up 0 bases and J gave up 0 bases, with 12 bases separating them. There are 18 residues in the CDR3. This CDR3 is CASSQDTAASSYNSPLHF. The CDR3 DNA reads as TGTGCCAGCAGCCAAGATACGGCGGCGAGCTCCTATAATTCACCCCTCCACTTT.

This chain connects TRBV7-3 to TRBJ2-1; 9 bases line up with TRBD2. CDR1 SGHTA and CDR2 FQGTGA come from the germline V gene. With 6 bases clipped from V and 4 bases from J, the junction kept 16 bases outside the gene matches. The CDR3 loop spans 18 amino acids. CDR3 amino acids: CASSLTVGGLAGYNEQFF. CDR3 DNA sequence: TGTGCCAGCAGTCTTACCGTGGGAGGGCTAGCGGGGTACAATGAGCAGTTCTTC.

V usage is TRBV5-4 and J usage is TRBJ2-7; no reliable D call. CDR1 is SGHNT and CDR2 is YYREEE in the germline V gene (reference sequence). This CDR3 contains 13 residues. The V end lost 0 bases, the J end lost 2 bases, and 6 bases lay between the germline ends. DNA of the CDR3: TGTGCCAGCAGCTTGGACGGACCCTACGAGCAGTACTTC. The encoded protein is CASSLDGPYEQYF.

The gene calls are TRBV15 and TRBJ1-1, with a possible D match to TRBD1 (5 bases). Germline CDR1 and CDR2: LNHNV and YYDKDF (reference sequence). This CDR3 has 13 amino acids. Deletions cut 5 bases from V and 5 bases from J, with 12 bases between. This CDR3 is CATSPPWGTEAFF. Written as DNA, the CDR3 is TGTGCCACCAGCCCTCCTTGGGGGACTGAAGCTTTCTTT.

This sequence joins TRBV7-2 and TRBJ2-7; D possibly uses TRBD1 or TRBD2 (5 bases each). V shed 7 bases and J shed 3 bases, with 19 bases lying between them. Germline lookup yields CDR1 SGHTA and CDR2 FQGNSA. This CDR3 spans 15 amino acids. The DNA for the CDR3 is TGTGCCAGCACCAATCCGGAGGTGGGGCTCTACGAGCAGTACTTC. Protein sequence: CASTNPEVGLYEQYF.

This rearrangement joins TRBV27 to TRBJ2-1; 9 bases are shared with TRBD1. Per the germline V gene, CDR1 is MNHEY and CDR2 is SMNVEV (reference sequence). This CDR3 spans 17 amino acids. Trimming removed 4 bases from V and 2 bases from J; junction bases left unmatched: 9. The CDR3 DNA follows: TGTGCCAGCAGTTCCTCTTCCGGGACAGGGACCTACAATGAGCAGTTCTTC. This gives the protein CASSSSSGTGTYNEQFF.

Written as DNA, the CDR3 is TGTGCCAGCAGTTTATGGGGTCAAAACATTCAGTACTTC. This translates into CASSLWGQNIQYF. The chain links TRBV6-5 to TRBJ2-4; D not resolved. The CDR3 has 13 residues. Trimming pared 4 bases from V and 5 bases from J, leaving 9 bases between. Germline CDR1 is MNHEY and CDR2 is SVGAGI.

Written as DNA, the CDR3 is TGTGCCAGTAGTCGGCGTGAGGCTAATGAAAAACTGTTTTTT. Its protein is CASSRREANEKLFF. V is TRBV19 and J is TRBJ1-4; D is undetermined. The germline gives CDR1 LNHDA, CDR2 SQIVND (reference sequence). The CDR3 extends over 14 amino acids. The V gene lost 5 bases and the J gene lost 3 bases, with 10 bases spanning the gap. The entire variable domain, with the rest obtained from reference TRBV19 and TRBJ1-4, is as follows: DGGITQSPKYLFRKEGQNVTLSCEQNLNHDAMYWYRQDPGQGLRLIYYSQIVNDFQKGDIAEGYSVSREKKESFPLTVTSAQKNPTAFYLCASSRREANEKLFFGSGTQLSVL.

The chain has TRBV19 and TRBJ2-3; weak D call: TRBD1 (6 bases). CDR1 is LNHDA, CDR2 SQIVND, per germline (reference sequence). The CDR3 contains 12 residues. The germline V and J ends were trimmed by 6 bases and 8 bases, with 12 bases remaining between them. This CDR3 reads CASSPTGPTQYF. CDR3 nucleotide sequence: TGTGCCAGTAGCCCCACAGGGCCTACGCAGTATTTT.

In this sample, this clone turned up once. The chain employs TRBV28 and TRBJ1-1; D not certain. The CDR3 consists of 10 residues. V dropped 9 bases and J dropped 7 bases, with 9 bases sitting between them. CDR1 MDHEN and CDR2 SYDVKM come from the germline V gene. CDR3 in DNA: TGTGCCAGTAGGTATATTGAAGCTTTCTTT. It encodes CASRYIEAFF.

Comments on this clone: One junction end disagrees with the germline gene, perhaps due to a read error. The V gene is TRBV11-2, the J gene TRBJ1-2; D may be TRBD1 (5 bases). This CDR3 contains 12 residues. Germline V CDR1 and CDR2: SGHAT, FQNNGV. As DNA, the CDR3 is TGTGCCAGCAGCCTAGACAGCTATGGCTACACCTTC. It is translated as CASSLDSYGYTF.

The V and J genes are TRBV9 and TRBJ2-2; D possibly matches TRBD1 or TRBD2 (5 bases each). The V end lost 3 bases, the J end lost 4 bases, and 19 bases lay between the germline ends. This CDR3 has 17 amino acids. CDR1 and CDR2 (germline): SGDLS, YYNGEE. The CDR3 coding sequence is TGTGCCAGCAGCGCTAGGACGGGGCAGATAATCACCGGGGAGCTGTTTTTT. Its protein is CASSARTGQIITGELFF. Full variable domain (missing parts from reference TRBV9 and TRBJ2-2): DSGVTQTPKHLITATGQRVTLRCSPRSGDLSVYWYQQSLDQGLQFLIQYYNGEERAKGNILERFSAQQFPDLHSELNLSSLELGDSALYFCASSARTGQIITGELFFGEGSRLTVL.

The V and J genes are TRBV6-1 and TRBJ1-1; 7 nucleotides align to TRBD1. The CDR3 contains 13 residues. V trimming: 8 bases; J trimming: 5 bases; junction bases outside the gene matches: 8. Germline V lookup: CDR1 MNHNS, CDR2 SASEGT. The CDR3 nucleotides are TGTGCCAGCTTGACAGGGTTCTGGACTGAAGCTTTCTTT. Residues: CASLTGFWTEAFF.

The chain couples TRBV5-6 to TRBJ2-7; 7 positions match TRBD2. CDR3 length: 15 residues. Trimming at V came to 4 bases and at J to 1 base, leaving 8 bases not matched to a gene. CDR1 is SGHDT and CDR2 is YYEEEE in the germline V gene. The CDR3 sequence: CASSLGGGSSYEQYF. The CDR3 DNA reads TGTGCCAGCAGCCTCGGCGGGGGTAGTTCCTACGAGCAGTACTTC.

The chain has TRBV15 and TRBJ2-7, with 7 positions matching TRBD2. J was trimmed by 6 bases and V by 5 bases; bases with no gene match: 10. Germline-derived CDR1 and CDR2 are LNHNV and YYDKDF (reference sequence). The CDR3 runs to 14 residues. The CDR3 bases are TGTGCCACCAGCGAGGGAGGGGCAAGGGGCGAGCAGTACTTC. This translates into CATSEGGARGEQYF. The complete variable domain, with remaining parts taken from reference TRBV15 and TRBJ2-7, reads DAMVIQNPRYQVTQFGKPVTLSCSQTLNHNVMYWYQQKSSQAPKLLFHYYDKDFNNEADTPDNFQSRRPNTSFCFLDIRSPGLGDTAMYLCATSEGGARGEQYFGPGTRLTVT.

This clone was seen more than once but under ten times. The chain is built from TRBV5-5 and TRBJ1-6; 7 bases are shared with TRBD1. V was pared by 3 bases and J by 11 bases, with 11 bases of the junction left unmatched. Germline lookup yields CDR1 SGHKS and CDR2 YYEKEE (reference sequence). The CDR3 length is 15 residues. CDR3 nucleotides: TGTGCCAGCAGCTCAGGGGGTTCCGATAGCCCACCCCTCCACTTT. Translation gives CASSSGGSDSPPLHF.

The V call is TRBV27, the J call TRBJ1-2; D is possibly TRBD1 (5 bases). The CDR3 is made up of 15 amino acids. Trimming took 2 bases from V and 2 from J, leaving 12 bases between them. Germline V gene lookup returns CDR1 MNHEY and CDR2 SMNVEV (reference sequence). CDR3 in amino acids: CASSLGGSRNYGYTF. The CDR3 DNA is TGTGCCAGCAGTTTAGGGGGATCCAGGAACTATGGCTACACCTTC.